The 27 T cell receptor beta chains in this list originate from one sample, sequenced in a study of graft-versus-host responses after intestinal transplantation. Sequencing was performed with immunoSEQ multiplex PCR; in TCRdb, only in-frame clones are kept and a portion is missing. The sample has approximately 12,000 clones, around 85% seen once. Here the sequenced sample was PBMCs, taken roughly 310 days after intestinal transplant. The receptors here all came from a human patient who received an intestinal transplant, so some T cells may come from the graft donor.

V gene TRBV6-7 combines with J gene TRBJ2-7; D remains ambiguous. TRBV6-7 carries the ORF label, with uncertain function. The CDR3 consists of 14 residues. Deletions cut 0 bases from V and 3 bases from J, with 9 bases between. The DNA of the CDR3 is TGTGCCAGCAGTTACTCTGGCAGAAGCTACGAGCAGTACTTC. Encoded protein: CASSYSGRSYEQYF.

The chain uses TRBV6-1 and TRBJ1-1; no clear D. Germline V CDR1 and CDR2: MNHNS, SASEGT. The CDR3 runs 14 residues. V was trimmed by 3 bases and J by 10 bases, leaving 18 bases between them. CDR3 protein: CASSDEGFPVGAFF. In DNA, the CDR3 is TGTGCCAGCAGTGATGAGGGCTTCCCAGTCGGAGCTTTCTTT.

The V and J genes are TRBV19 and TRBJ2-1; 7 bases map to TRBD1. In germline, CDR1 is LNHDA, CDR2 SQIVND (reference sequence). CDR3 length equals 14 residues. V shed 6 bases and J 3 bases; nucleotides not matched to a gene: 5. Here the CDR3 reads CASRPGTDYNEQFF. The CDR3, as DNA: TGTGCCAGTAGACCCGGGACAGACTACAATGAGCAGTTCTTC.

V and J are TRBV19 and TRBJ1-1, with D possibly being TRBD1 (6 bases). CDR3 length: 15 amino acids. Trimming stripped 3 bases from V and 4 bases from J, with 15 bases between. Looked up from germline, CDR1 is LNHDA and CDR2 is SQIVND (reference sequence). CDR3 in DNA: TGTGCCAGTAGTATGTGGGGGGCGGGTGGCACTGAAGCTTTCTTT. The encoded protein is CASSMWGAGGTEAFF.

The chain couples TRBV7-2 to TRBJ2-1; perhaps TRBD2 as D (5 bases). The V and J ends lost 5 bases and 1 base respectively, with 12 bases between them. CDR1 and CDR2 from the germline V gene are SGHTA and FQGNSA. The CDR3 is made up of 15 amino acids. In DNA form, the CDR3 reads TGTGCCAGCAGCGCAACTAGTAGATCCTACAATGAGCAGTTCTTC. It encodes CASSATSRSYNEQFF.

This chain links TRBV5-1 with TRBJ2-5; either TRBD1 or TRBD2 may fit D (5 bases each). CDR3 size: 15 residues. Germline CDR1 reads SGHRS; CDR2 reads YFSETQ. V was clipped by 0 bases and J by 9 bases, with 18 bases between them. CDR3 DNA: TGCGCCAGCAGCTTGGCCAGGGCCCAGACCGGGGCCCAGTACTTC. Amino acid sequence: CASSLARAQTGAQYF.

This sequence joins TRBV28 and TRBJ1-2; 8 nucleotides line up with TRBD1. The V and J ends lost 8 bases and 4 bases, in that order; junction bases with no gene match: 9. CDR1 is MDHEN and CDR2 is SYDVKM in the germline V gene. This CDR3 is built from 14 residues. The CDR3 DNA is TGTGCCAGCTGGACACAACAGGGGGTCTATGGCTACACCTTC. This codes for CASWTQQGVYGYTF.

The CDR3 loop reads CASSLLSSGSTDTQYF. The CDR3 nucleotides are TGTGCCAGCAGCTTACTTTCTAGCGGGAGCACAGATACGCAGTATTTT. The rearrangement uses TRBV11-2 and TRBJ2-3; 8 bases fit TRBD2. The CDR3 loop spans 16 amino acids. Per the germline V gene, CDR1 is SGHAT and CDR2 is FQNNGV. The J segment lost 0 bases and the V segment lost 2 bases, leaving 4 bases of the junction unmatched.

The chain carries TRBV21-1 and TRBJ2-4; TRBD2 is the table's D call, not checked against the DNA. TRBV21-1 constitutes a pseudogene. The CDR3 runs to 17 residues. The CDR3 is CASSKALGGATKNIQYF. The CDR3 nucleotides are TGTGCCAGCAGCAAAGCGCTCGGGGGGGCGACCAAAAACATTCAGTACTTC.

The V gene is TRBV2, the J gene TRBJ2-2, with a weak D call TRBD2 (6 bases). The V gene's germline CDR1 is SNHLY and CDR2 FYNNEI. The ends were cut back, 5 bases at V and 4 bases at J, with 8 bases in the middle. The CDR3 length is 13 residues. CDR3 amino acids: CASSFGSTGELFF. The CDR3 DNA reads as TGTGCCAGCAGTTTCGGGAGCACCGGGGAGCTGTTTTTT.

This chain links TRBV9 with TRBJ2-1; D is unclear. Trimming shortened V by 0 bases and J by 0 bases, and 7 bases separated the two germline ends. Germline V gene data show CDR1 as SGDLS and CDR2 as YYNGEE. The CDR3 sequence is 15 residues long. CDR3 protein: CASSVGWASYNEQFF. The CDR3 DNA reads TGTGCCAGCAGCGTAGGCTGGGCCTCCTACAATGAGCAGTTCTTC.

CDR3 DNA sequence: TGTGCCAGCAGTTACTTGGGATATACGCAGTATTTT. It yields the protein CASSYLGYTQYF. V and J are TRBV6-6 and TRBJ2-3; D gene ambiguous. V was trimmed by 1 base and J by 7 bases, leaving 6 bases between them. There are 12 residues in the CDR3. CDR1 MNHNY and CDR2 SVGAGI come from the germline V gene (reference sequence).

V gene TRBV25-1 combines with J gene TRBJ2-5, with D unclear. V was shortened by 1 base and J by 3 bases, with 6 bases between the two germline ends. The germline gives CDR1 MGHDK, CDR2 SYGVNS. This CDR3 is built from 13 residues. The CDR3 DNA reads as TGTGCCAGCAGTGAATCTGGCAAAGAGACCCAGTACTTC. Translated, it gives CASSESGKETQYF.

The CDR3 DNA reads TGTGCCATCACCGGACTAGCGGGAGCAGATGAGCAGTTCTTC. It translates to CAITGLAGADEQFF. The chain links TRBV10-3 to TRBJ2-1; 13 bases are a match to TRBD2. The CDR3 is 14 residues long. J was trimmed by 8 bases and V by 7 bases; bases with no gene match: 5. Germline lookup yields CDR1 ENHRY and CDR2 SYGVKD.

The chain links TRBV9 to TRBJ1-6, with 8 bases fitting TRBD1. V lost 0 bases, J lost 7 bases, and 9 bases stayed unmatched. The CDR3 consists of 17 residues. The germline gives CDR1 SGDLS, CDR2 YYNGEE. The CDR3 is CASSVASGGFLNSPLHF. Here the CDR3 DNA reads TGTGCCAGCAGCGTAGCTTCAGGGGGCTTTCTGAATTCACCCCTCCACTTT.

The CDR3 nucleotides are TGTGCCAGCAGTTTCTCACCATGGACTAGCGGGAGCACGATCTACACCGGGGAGCTGTTTTTT. Protein: CASSFSPWTSGSTIYTGELFF. V usage is TRBV28 and J usage is TRBJ2-2; 13 bases fit TRBD2. The CDR3 totals 21 residues. The ends lost 3 bases at V and 3 bases at J; junction bases unmatched: 16. The germline V gene encodes CDR1 MDHEN and CDR2 SYDVKM.

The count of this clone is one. CDR3 DNA: TGTGCCAGCGGGGGGACTAGCGGGAGAGGCGGGGAGCTGTTTTTT. It translates to CASGGTSGRGGELFF. V gene TRBV6-1 combines with J gene TRBJ2-2; TRBD2 matches 14 bases. Germline CDR1 MNHNS, CDR2 SASEGT. The CDR3 runs 15 residues. The J segment lost 7 bases and the V segment lost 8 bases, leaving 6 bases of the junction unmatched.

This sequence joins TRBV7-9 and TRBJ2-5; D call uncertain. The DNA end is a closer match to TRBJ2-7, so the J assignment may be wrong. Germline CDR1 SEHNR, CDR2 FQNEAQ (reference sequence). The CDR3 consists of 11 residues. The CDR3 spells CASSLNYEQYF. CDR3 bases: TGTGCCAGCAGCCTTAACTACGAGCAGTACTTC.

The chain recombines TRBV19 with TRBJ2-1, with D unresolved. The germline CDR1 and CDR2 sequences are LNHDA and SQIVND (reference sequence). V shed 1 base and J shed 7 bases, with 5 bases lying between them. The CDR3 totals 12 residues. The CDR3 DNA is TGTGCCAGTAGTATAGGGATTAATGAGCAGTTCTTC. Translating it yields CASSIGINEQFF.

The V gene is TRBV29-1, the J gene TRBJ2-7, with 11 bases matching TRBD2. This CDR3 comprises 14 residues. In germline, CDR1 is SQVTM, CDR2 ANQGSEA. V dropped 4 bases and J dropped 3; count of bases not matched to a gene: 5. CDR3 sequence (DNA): TGCAGCGTTGGGGGGACTAGCGGCTTCTACGAGCAGTACTTC. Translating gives CSVGGTSGFYEQYF.

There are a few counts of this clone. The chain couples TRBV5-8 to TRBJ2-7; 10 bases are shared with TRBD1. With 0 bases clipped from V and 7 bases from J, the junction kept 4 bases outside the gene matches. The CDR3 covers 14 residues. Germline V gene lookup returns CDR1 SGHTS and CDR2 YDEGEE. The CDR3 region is CASSLGQGAREQYF. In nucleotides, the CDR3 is TGTGCCAGCAGCTTGGGACAGGGGGCGCGGGAGCAGTACTTC.

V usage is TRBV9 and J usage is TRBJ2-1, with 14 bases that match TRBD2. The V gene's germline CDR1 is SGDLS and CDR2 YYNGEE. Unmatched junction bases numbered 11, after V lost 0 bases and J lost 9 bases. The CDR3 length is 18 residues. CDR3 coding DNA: TGTGCCAGCAGCGTAGATGGCGGGGGACTAGCGGGAGAGGGTGAGCAGTTCTTC. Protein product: CASSVDGGGLAGEGEQFF.

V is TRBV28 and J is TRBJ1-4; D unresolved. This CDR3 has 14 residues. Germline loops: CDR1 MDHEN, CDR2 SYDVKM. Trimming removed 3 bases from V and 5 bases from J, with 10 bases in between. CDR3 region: CASSFEYGNEKLFF. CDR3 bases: TGTGCCAGCAGTTTCGAGTATGGGAATGAAAAACTGTTTTTT. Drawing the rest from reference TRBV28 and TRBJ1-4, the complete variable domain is DVKVTQSSRYLVKRTGEKVFLECVQDMDHENMFWYRQDPGLGLRLIYFSYDVKMKEKGDIPEGYSVSREKKERFSLILESASTNQTSMYLCASSFEYGNEKLFFGSGTQLSVL.

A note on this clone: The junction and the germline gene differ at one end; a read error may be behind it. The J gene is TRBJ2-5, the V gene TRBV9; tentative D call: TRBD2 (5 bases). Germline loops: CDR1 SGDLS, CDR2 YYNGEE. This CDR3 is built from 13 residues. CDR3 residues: CASSVGSSPHKHF. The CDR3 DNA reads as TGTGCCAGCAGCGTAGGTTCTAGCCCCCATAAACACTTC.

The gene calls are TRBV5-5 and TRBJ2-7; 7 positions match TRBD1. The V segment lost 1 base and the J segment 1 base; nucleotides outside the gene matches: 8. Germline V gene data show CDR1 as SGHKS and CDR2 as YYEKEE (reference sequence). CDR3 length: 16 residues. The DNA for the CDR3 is TGTGCCAGCAGCTTGAGAGGGGGCGCTGGGTCCTACGAGCAGTACTTC. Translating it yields CASSLRGGAGSYEQYF.

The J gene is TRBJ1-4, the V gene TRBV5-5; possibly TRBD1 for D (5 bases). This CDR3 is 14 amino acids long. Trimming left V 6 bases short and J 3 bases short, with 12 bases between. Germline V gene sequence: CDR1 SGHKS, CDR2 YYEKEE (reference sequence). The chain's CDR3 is CASNLGQSNEKLFF. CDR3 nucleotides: TGTGCCAGCAACTTAGGACAATCTAATGAAAAACTGTTTTTT.

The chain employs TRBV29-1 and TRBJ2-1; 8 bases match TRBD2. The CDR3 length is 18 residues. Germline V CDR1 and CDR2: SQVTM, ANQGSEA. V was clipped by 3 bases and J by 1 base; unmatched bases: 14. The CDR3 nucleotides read TGCAGCGTTGAGGGCGGAGGGAGCGGGAGTTCGTCCTACAATGAGCAGTTCTTC. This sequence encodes CSVEGGGSGSSSYNEQFF.